The clone carrying this T cell receptor beta chain was detected once. V dropped 6 bases and J dropped 7 bases, with 9 bases sitting between them. The CDR3 extends over 11 amino acids. Germline assignment: CDR1 MDHEN and CDR2 SYDVKM. Sequencing was performed with immunoSEQ multiplex PCR; in TCRdb, only in-frame clones are kept and a portion is missing. This repertoire shows approximately 220,000 clones, 65% to 85% found once; its top ten account for around 2.7%. The data derive from a study of blood T cell repertoires in COVID-19. The chain is built from TRBV28 and TRBJ1-2; the D gene is possibly TRBD1 (5 bases). This receptor was identified in a woman younger than 45 who had recovered from COVID-19. The sample consisted of peripheral blood. The CDR3: CASSQGGGYTF. The CDR3 bases are TGTGCCAGCAGCCAGGGAGGTGGCTACACCTTC.